Below, 12 T cell receptor beta chains from the same sample are listed, as sequenced in a study of molecular identifiers for immune sequencing clone quantification. In TCRdb, the PCR reads were re-called with MiXCR into one record per CDR3 protein. The table shows under 600,000 distinct CDR3 sequences, with roughly 25% occurring only once. The source material was naive CD8+ T cells from blood, with Jurkat cell RNA spiked in. Subset reported: FACS-sorted CD8+CD4-CCR7+CD45RA+ naive T cells. The receptor source for this set is a human donor in good health. Some libraries in this study had Jurkat cell RNA spiked in.

About this clonotype itself: Germline is not matched at one junction end, which may reflect a read error. CDR3 in amino acids: CASSTTGPGERYF. In nucleotides, the CDR3 is TGTGCCAGCAGTACTACGGGACCAGGCGAGCGGTACTTC. The J gene is TRBJ2-7, the V gene TRBV28, with D perhaps TRBD1 or TRBD2 (5 bases each). Per germline, CDR1 MDHEN and CDR2 SYDVKM. This CDR3 is 13 amino acids long.

This chain uses TRBV9 with TRBJ2-1, with TRBD2 matching over 11 bases. The V gene's germline CDR1 is SGDLS and CDR2 YYNGEE. The CDR3 has 15 amino acids. The V gene end was trimmed by 1 base and the J gene end by 6 bases; junction bases not matched to a gene: 3. In DNA, the CDR3 is TGTGCCAGCAGCGTAAAACTAGCGGGGGTCAATGAGCAGTTCTTC. It codes for CASSVKLAGVNEQFF.

Turning to this clonotype: The junction differs from germline at one of its ends, possibly a read error. V and J are TRBV6-1 and TRBJ1-6; tentatively, D is TRBD1 (5 bases). This CDR3 region has 16 residues. The germline CDR1 and CDR2 sequences are MNHNS and SASEGT. The CDR3 spells CASSEGWRANNSPLPF. The CDR3 nucleotides read TGTGCCAGCAGCGAGGGGTGGAGGGCGAATAATTCACCCCTCCCCTTT.

The chain couples TRBV27 to TRBJ1-2; possibly TRBD1 for D (5 bases). This CDR3 comprises 16 residues. Trimming pared 4 bases from V and 3 bases from J, leaving 18 bases between. CDR1 is MNHEY, CDR2 SMNVEV, per germline (reference sequence). CDR3 DNA: TGTGCCAGCAGTTATTCCCACGATAGCAGGGACTATGGCTACACCTTC. It translates to CASSYSHDSRDYGYTF.

In its sample, this clonotype was seen once. This may stem from a read error, because a much larger clone lies one nucleotide away. The chain employs TRBV7-2 and TRBJ2-7; a possible D gene is TRBD2 (6 bases). This CDR3 comprises 14 residues. The germline V gene has CDR1 SGHTA and CDR2 FQGNSA. The CDR3 is CASSPGVAYYEQCF. The CDR3 bases are TGTGCCAGCAGCCCGGGAGTCGCCTACTACGAGCAGTGCTTC.

Ten or more counts support this clonotype. The gene calls are TRBV7-9 and TRBJ2-5, with D hard to call. The germline gives CDR1 SEHNR, CDR2 FQNEAQ (reference sequence). This CDR3 has 11 residues. The ends were cut back, 4 bases at V and 7 bases at J, with 7 bases in the middle. CDR3 sequence reads: CASSSSGTQYF. CDR3 coding DNA: TGTGCCAGCAGCTCCAGTGGGACCCAGTACTTC.

J is TRBJ1-4 and V is TRBV19; D uncertain. With 5 bases removed from V and 0 bases from J, the gap between germline ends came to 13 bases. Per germline, CDR1 LNHDA and CDR2 SQIVND (reference sequence). CDR3 length: 16 residues. CDR3 amino acids: CASSSPTGATNEKLFF. CDR3 bases: TGTGCCAGTAGTTCACCCACCGGGGCAACTAATGAAAAACTGTTTTTT.

This clonotype has a handful of counts. The chain joins TRBV24-1 to TRBJ2-5; D is ambiguous. There are 14 residues in the CDR3. Looked up from germline, CDR1 is KGHDR and CDR2 is SFDVKD. Trimming stripped 4 bases from V and 2 bases from J, with 10 bases between. CDR3 sequence (DNA): TGTGCCACCAGTGAAGGGTTCGGGCAAGAGACCCAGTACTTC. It is translated as CATSEGFGQETQYF.

This clonotype has a count of ten or more. The chain is built from TRBV9 and TRBJ2-2, with D uncertain. Germline-derived CDR1 and CDR2 are SGDLS and YYNGEE. Trimming pared 5 bases from V and 2 bases from J, leaving 7 bases between. The CDR3 sequence is 13 residues long. CDR3 residues: CASSNSNTGELFF. As DNA, the CDR3 is TGTGCCAGCAGTAACAGTAACACCGGGGAGCTGTTTTTT.

On this clonotype itself: A much more abundant neighbour one base away suggests this may be a read error. It is likely a read error, because the conserved phenylalanine at the end of the CDR3 is missing. The V call is TRBV7-2, the J call TRBJ2-2, with D possibly being TRBD1 (6 bases). Germline-derived CDR1 and CDR2 are SGHTA and FQGNSA. The CDR3 length is 14 residues. V was cut by 10 bases and J by 0 bases, with 12 bases left in between. The chain's CDR3 is CATQGQANTGELFI. In DNA, the CDR3 is TGTGCCACTCAGGGACAAGCGAACACCGGGGAGCTGTTTATT.

This rearrangement joins TRBV7-9 to TRBJ2-7; D ambiguous. Trimming left V 3 bases short and J 3 bases short, with 12 bases between. Germline assignment: CDR1 SEHNR and CDR2 FQNEAQ (reference sequence). This CDR3 is 14 amino acids long. Here the CDR3 reads CASSFENRNYEQYF. The CDR3 bases are TGTGCCAGCAGCTTCGAAAACCGTAACTACGAGCAGTACTTC.

This clonotype has ten or more counts. The chain couples TRBV20-1 to TRBJ2-2; D gene uncertain. Germline values: CDR1 DFQATT, CDR2 SNEGSKA (reference sequence). Trimming pared 1 base from V and 1 base from J, leaving 4 bases between. The CDR3 loop spans 13 amino acids. The CDR3 region has the DNA TGCAGTGCTAGAGTTCTGAACACCGGGGAGCTGTTTTTT. This gives the protein CSARVLNTGELFF.